This paragraph reports one TCR beta chain. These data come from a study of blood T cell repertoires in COVID-19. Study overall: Spain, Italy and the United States supplied samples that represented acute and convalescent COVID-19. PBMCs, B-cell-depleted T cells, or T cells provided the cDNA or gDNA that made up the material.

The length of the CDR3 is 14 residues. Trimming removed 3 bases from V and 10 bases from J; junction bases left unmatched: 4. The germline gives CDR1 LNHDA, CDR2 SQIVND (reference sequence). TCRdb keeps only in-frame clones here, not all; method: immunoSEQ multiplex PCR. This sample has about 71,000 clones, with approximately 90% found just once. This TCR derives from a woman younger than 30 with acute or convalescent COVID-19. J is TRBJ1-6 and V is TRBV19; 9 nucleotides align to TRBD1. The material sequenced was peripheral blood. Here the CDR3 DNA reads TGTGCCAGTAGTATGGGGACAGGGACCTCACCCCTCCACTTT. Its protein product is CASSMGTGTSPLHF.